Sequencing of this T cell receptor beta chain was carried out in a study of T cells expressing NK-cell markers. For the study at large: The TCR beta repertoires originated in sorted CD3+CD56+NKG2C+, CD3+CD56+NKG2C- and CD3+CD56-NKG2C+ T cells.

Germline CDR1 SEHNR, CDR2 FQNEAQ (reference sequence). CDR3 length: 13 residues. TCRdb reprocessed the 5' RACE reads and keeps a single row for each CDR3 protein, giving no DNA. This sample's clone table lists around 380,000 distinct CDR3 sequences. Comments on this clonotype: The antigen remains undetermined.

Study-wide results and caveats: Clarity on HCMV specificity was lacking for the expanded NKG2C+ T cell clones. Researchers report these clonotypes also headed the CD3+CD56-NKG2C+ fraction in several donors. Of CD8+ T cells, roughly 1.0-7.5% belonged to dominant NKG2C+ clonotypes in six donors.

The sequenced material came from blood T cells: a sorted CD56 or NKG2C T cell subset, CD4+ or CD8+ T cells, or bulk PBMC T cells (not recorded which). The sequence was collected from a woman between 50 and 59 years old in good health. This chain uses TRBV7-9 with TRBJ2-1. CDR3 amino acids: CASTQDYSNEQFF.